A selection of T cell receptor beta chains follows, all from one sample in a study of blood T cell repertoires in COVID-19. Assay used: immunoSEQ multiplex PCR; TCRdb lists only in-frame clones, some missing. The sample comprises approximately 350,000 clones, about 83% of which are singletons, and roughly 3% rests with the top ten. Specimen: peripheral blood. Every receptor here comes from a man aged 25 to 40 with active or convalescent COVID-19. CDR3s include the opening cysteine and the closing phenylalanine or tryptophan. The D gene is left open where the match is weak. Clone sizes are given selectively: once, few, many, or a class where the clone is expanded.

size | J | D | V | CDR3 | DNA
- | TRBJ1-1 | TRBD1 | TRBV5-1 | CASSTYRGSDTEAFF | TGCGCCAGCAGCACCTACAGGGGCAGCGACACTGAAGCTTTCTTT
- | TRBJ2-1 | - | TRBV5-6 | CASSWTVSSYNEQFF | TGTGCCAGCAGCTGGACAGTTAGCTCCTACAATGAGCAGTTCTTC
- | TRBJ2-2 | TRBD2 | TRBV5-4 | CASSPASGGKGELFF | TGTGCCAGCAGCCCGGCATCGGGAGGGAAGGGGGAGCTGTTTTTT
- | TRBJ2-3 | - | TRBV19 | CASSVSTRTDTQYF | TGTGCCAGTAGTGTCTCGACTAGGACAGATACGCAGTATTTT
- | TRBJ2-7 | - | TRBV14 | CASSQGLGYEQYF | TGTGCCAGCAGCCAAGGACTAGGCTACGAGCAGTACTTC
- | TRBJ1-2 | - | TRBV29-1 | CSAMGAYGYTF | TGCAGCGCCATGGGAGCCTATGGCTACACCTTC
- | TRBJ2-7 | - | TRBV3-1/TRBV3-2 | CASSPRGRAGEQYF | TGTGCCAGCAGCCCGCGAGGGCGGGCGGGCGAGCAGTACTTC
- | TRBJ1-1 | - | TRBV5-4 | CASSLDWGQAFF | TGTGCCAGCAGCCTAGACTGGGGGCAAGCTTTCTTT
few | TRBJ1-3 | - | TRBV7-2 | CASSPDVGAGNTIYF | TGTGCCAGCAGCCCAGACGTTGGAGCCGGAAACACCATATATTTT
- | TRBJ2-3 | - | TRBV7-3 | CASSLKWRGGGDTQYF | TGTGCCAGCAGCTTAAAGTGGCGCGGGGGCGGAGATACGCAGTATTTT
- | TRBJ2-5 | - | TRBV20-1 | CSASTPGLQETQYF | TGCAGTGCTAGTACACCCGGACTGCAAGAGACCCAGTACTTC
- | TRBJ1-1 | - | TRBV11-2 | CASSLVRGNTEAFF | TGTGCCAGCAGCTTAGTACGGGGTAACACTGAAGCTTTCTTT
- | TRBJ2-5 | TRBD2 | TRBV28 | CASSLWASGRQETQYF | TGTGCCAGCAGTTTATGGGCTAGCGGGCGACAAGAGACCCAGTACTTC
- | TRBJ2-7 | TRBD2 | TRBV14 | CASSQTETSGRAQREQYF | TGTGCCAGCAGCCAAACAGAAACTAGCGGGAGGGCCCAGAGGGAGCAGTACTTC
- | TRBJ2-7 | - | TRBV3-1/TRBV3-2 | CASSKQITRTYEQYF | TGTGCCAGCAGCAAACAAATTACTAGGACCTACGAGCAGTACTTC
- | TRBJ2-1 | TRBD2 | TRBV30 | CAWRNGRSSYNEQFF | TGTGCCTGGAGAAACGGGAGGAGCTCCTACAATGAGCAGTTCTTC
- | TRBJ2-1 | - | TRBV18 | CASSPRQASSYNEQFF | TGTGCCAGCTCACCCAGACAGGCTAGCTCCTACAATGAGCAGTTCTTC
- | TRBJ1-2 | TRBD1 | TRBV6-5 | CASSSNTGGGYTF | TGTGCCAGCAGTTCCAATACAGGGGGTGGCTACACCTTC
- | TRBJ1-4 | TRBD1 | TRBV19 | CASRQLRTGQNEKLFF | TGTGCCAGTAGGCAACTGCGGACAGGGCAGAATGAAAAACTGTTTTTT
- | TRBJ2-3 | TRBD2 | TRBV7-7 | CASSPLAGDTDTQYF | TGTGCCAGCAGCCCCTTAGCGGGAGACACAGATACGCAGTATTTT
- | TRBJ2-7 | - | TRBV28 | CASSGPGTGAYEQYF | TGTGCCAGCAGCGGTCCCGGGACTGGCGCCTACGAGCAGTACTTC
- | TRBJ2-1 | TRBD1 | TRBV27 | CASSLSPGGFYNEQFF | TGTGCCAGCAGTTTATCTCCAGGGGGCTTCTACAATGAGCAGTTCTTC
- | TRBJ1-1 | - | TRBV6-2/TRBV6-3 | CASSNPIPPRSTEAFF | TGTGCCAGCAGTAATCCTATTCCGCCCCGGAGCACTGAAGCTTTCTTT
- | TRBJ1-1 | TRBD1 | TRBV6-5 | CASSRGGTGFTEAFF | TGTGCCAGCAGCCGGGGGGGGACAGGGTTCACTGAAGCTTTCTTT
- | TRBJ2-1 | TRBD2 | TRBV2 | CASRATSGDNEQFF | TGTGCCAGCAGGGCGACTAGCGGAGACAACGAGCAGTTCTTC
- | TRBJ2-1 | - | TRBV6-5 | CASSPSSPVNEQFF | TGTGCCAGCAGTCCCTCTTCTCCTGTTAATGAGCAGTTCTTC
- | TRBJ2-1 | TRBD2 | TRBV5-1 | CASNTGGSYNEQFF | TGCGCCAGCAACACGGGGGGCTCCTACAATGAGCAGTTCTTC
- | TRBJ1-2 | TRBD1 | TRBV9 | CASSVRTDRAYGYTF | TGTGCCAGCAGCGTACGCACCGACAGGGCCTATGGCTACACCTTC
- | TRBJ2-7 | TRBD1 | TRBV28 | CASSRTGIGYEQYF | TGTGCCAGCAGCCGGACAGGGATTGGCTACGAGCAGTACTTC
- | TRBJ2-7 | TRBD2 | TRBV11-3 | CASSLGTSGSYEQYF | TGTGCCAGCAGCCTAGGGACTAGCGGGAGTTACGAGCAGTACTTC
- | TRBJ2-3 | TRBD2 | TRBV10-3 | CAISESKSRGGANTQYF | TGTGCCATCAGTGAGTCGAAATCCCGCGGGGGAGCTAATACGCAGTATTTT
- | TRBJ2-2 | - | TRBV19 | CASSITASLAGELFF | TGTGCCAGTAGTATTACGGCTAGTCTGGCCGGGGAGCTGTTTTTT
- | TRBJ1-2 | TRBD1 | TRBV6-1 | CASSGDREGGYTF | TGTGCCAGCAGTGGGGACAGGGAGGGTGGCTACACCTTC
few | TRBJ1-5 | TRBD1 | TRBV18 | CASSPTPGQGAYQPQHF | TGTGCCAGCTCGCCGACCCCGGGACAGGGGGCGTATCAGCCCCAGCATTTT
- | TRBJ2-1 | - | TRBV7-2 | CASSLTGYNEQFF | TGTGCCAGCAGCTTAACAGGGTACAATGAGCAGTTCTTC
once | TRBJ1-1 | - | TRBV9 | CASSVIQRTETEAFF | TGTGCCAGCAGCGTGATACAGCGGACGGAGACTGAAGCTTTCTTT
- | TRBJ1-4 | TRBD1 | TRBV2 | CASSVFRGLGEKLFF | TGTGCCAGCAGTGTTTTCAGGGGGCTTGGGGAAAAACTGTTTTTT
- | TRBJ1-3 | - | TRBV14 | CASSQGGAGNTIYF | TGTGCCAGCAGCCAAGGGGGCGCTGGAAACACCATATATTTT
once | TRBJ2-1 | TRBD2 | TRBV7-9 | CASSLARLAGNEQFF | TGTGCCAGCAGCTTAGCGCGGCTAGCGGGCAATGAGCAGTTCTTC
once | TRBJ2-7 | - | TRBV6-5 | CASRIGGGSYEQYF | TGTGCCAGCCGCATAGGGGGGGGCTCCTACGAGCAGTACTTC
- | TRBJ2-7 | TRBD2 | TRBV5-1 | CASSTGLAGAYEQYF | TGCGCCAGCAGCACGGGACTAGCGGGGGCCTACGAGCAGTACTTC
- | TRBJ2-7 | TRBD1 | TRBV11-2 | CASSNRPGQSYEQYF | TGTGCCAGCAGCAACCGACCGGGACAGTCCTACGAGCAGTACTTC
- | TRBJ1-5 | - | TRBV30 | CAWSPGGLYQPQHF | TGTGCCTGGAGCCCAGGAGGCCTGTATCAGCCCCAGCATTTT
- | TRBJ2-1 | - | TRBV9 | CASSLGSSSSYNEQFF | TGTGCCAGCAGCCTGGGTTCCTCTAGCTCCTACAATGAGCAGTTCTTC
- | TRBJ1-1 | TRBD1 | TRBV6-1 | CASSDVDRGRYGAFF | TGTGCCAGCAGTGATGTCGACAGGGGTAGGTACGGAGCTTTCTTT
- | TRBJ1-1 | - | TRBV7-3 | CASSLLASGRDAEAFF | TGTGCCAGCAGCTTACTTGCCTCGGGGAGAGACGCTGAAGCTTTCTTT
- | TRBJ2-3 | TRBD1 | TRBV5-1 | CASSQTPTGGPLGDTQYF | TGCGCCAGCAGCCAGACGCCTACAGGGGGTCCATTAGGAGATACGCAGTATTTT